Below are 14 T cell receptor beta chains sequenced from a single sample in a study of metastatic and nonmetastatic thyroid tumors (dated by TCRdb to the early 2020s). None of the patients had been given any treatment before thyroid surgery. Preparation of the library involved PCR. The run used an Illumina HiSeq 4000. TCRdb redid the processing of the public reads, applying fastp at Q25 and MiXCR, and retained in-frame beta chains. This sample gives approximately 10,000 clones in total; 27% of them show up just once. 20% to 25% of the sample is held by the ten biggest clonotypes. Sequenced: adjacent normal tissue. The receptors here all came from a male donor with papillary thyroid cancer or a benign thyroid nodule (not recorded which). Some clones in this sample may be carry-over from other donors' samples.

This clone was detected many times. This chain links TRBV12-3 or TRBV12-4 with TRBJ2-3; D is unclear. V was trimmed by 6 bases and J by 5 bases, leaving 12 bases between them. This CDR3 has 13 residues. CDR3 sequence: CASSIKTQDTQYF. The CDR3 DNA reads TGTGCCAGCAGCATCAAAACGCAAGATACGCAGTATTTT.

The V call is TRBV2, the J call TRBJ1-1, with D possibly matching TRBD1 (6 bases). Germline values: CDR1 SNHLY, CDR2 FYNNEI. The CDR3 extends over 17 amino acids. With 7 bases removed from V and 0 bases from J, the gap between germline ends came to 21 bases. In nucleotides, the CDR3 is TGTGCCAGCACCAAAAGGGGGGCATGGGGAATGAACACTGAAGCTTTCTTT. Amino acid sequence: CASTKRGAWGMNTEAFF.

This clone was detected many times. Sequence at one end of the junction differs from germline and may be a read error. The chain joins TRBV6-4 to TRBJ1-1; 11 bases match TRBD1. The CDR3 is 15 residues long. CDR1 is MRHNA and CDR2 is SNTAGT in the germline V gene. This CDR3 is CASSDSKGQGGDRPF. Written as DNA, the CDR3 is TGTGCCAGCAGTGACTCGAAGGGACAGGGGGGCGACCGCCCCTTT.

V usage is TRBV5-1 and J usage is TRBJ1-5, with TRBD1 matching over 7 bases. CDR1 and CDR2 from the germline V gene are SGHRS and YFSETQ. V was clipped by 2 bases and J by 5 bases; unmatched bases: 7. The CDR3 totals 15 residues. The DNA of the CDR3 is TGCGCCAGCAGCTTCGTAGGGGGCAAGGATCAGCCCCAGCATTTT. This codes for CASSFVGGKDQPQHF. The full variable domain, its missing parts supplied by reference TRBV5-1 and TRBJ1-5, is KAGVTQTPRYLIKTRGQQVTLSCSPISGHRSVSWYQQTPGQGLQFLFEYFSETQRNKGNFPGRFSGRQFSNSRSEMNVSTLELGDSALYLCASSFVGGKDQPQHFGDGTRLSIL.

The chain has TRBV20-1 and TRBJ2-7; 11 positions match TRBD2. V shed 2 bases and J 4 bases; nucleotides not matched to a gene: 1. Germline V gives CDR1 DFQATT, CDR2 SNEGSKA (reference sequence). This CDR3 spans 13 amino acids. In DNA, the CDR3 is TGCAGTGCTAGAACTAGCGGGAGATACGAGCAGTACTTC. This gives the protein CSARTSGRYEQYF.

The V gene is TRBV3-1, the J gene TRBJ2-1, with 7 nucleotides matching TRBD2. Germline values: CDR1 LGHDT, CDR2 YNNKEL (reference sequence). This CDR3 has 15 residues. V lost 4 bases and J lost 1; bases outside the gene matches: 4. The CDR3 DNA reads TGTGCCAGCAGCCCCTCCGGGGGGTCCTACAATGAGCAGTTCTTC. Protein sequence: CASSPSGGSYNEQFF.

This chain connects TRBV6-1 to TRBJ1-6; D is ambiguous. V shed 5 bases and J shed 7 bases, with 12 bases lying between them. This CDR3 spans 14 amino acids. Germline V gene lookup returns CDR1 MNHNS and CDR2 SASEGT. In DNA, the CDR3 is TGTGCCAGCAGTCTAGAGGGCGTCAATTCACCCCTCCACTTT. This sequence encodes CASSLEGVNSPLHF.

This clone is labeled as medium-sized. The chain uses TRBV2 and TRBJ1-2; no reliable D call. The CDR3 totals 14 residues. Germline V gene lookup returns CDR1 SNHLY and CDR2 FYNNEI. With 1 base removed from V and 5 bases from J, the gap between germline ends came to 11 bases. The CDR3 sequence is CASSEGFETYGYTF. CDR3 nucleotides: TGTGCCAGCAGTGAAGGGTTTGAGACTTATGGCTACACCTTC.

In its sample, this clone was seen a few times. V gene TRBV12-3 or TRBV12-4 combines with J gene TRBJ1-5; 7 positions agree with TRBD1. CDR3 length equals 16 residues. The V segment lost 4 bases and the J segment 0 bases; nucleotides outside the gene matches: 6. In DNA form, the CDR3 reads TGTGCCAGCAGTTCAGGGGGGCCTTATAGCAATCAGCCCCAGCATTTT. This sequence encodes CASSSGGPYSNQPQHF.

The table lists this clone with a few counts. The chain employs TRBV2 and TRBJ2-1; D remains ambiguous. V lost 7 bases, J lost 2 bases, and 12 bases lay in between. Germline V gene data show CDR1 as SNHLY and CDR2 as FYNNEI. There are 14 residues in the CDR3. This CDR3 is CASTWDPAYNEQFF. CDR3 nucleotide sequence: TGTGCCAGCACCTGGGATCCCGCCTACAATGAGCAGTTCTTC.

This clone has ten or more counts. The chain employs TRBV5-6 and TRBJ1-2; 7 bases agree with TRBD1. The CDR3 runs to 14 residues. From germline, CDR1 is SGHDT and CDR2 YYEEEE. J was trimmed by 0 bases and V by 4 bases; bases with no gene match: 3. The CDR3 DNA sequence: TGTGCCAGCAGCCCTGGACAGGCTAACTATGGCTACACCTTC. It yields the protein CASSPGQANYGYTF.

A few counts support this clone. The chain employs TRBV25-1 and TRBJ1-4; TRBD1 aligns across 7 bases. Trimming took 5 bases from V and 3 from J; bases not matched to a gene: 6. The CDR3 has 15 amino acids. In germline, CDR1 is MGHDK, CDR2 SYGVNS. CDR3 nucleotide sequence: TGTGCCAGCAGTACAAGACAGGGACCTAATGAAAAACTGTTTTTT. Translating it yields CASSTRQGPNEKLFF.

This clone was seen a few times. The rearrangement links TRBV6-5 to TRBJ2-7; D is ambiguous. Germline assignment: CDR1 MNHEY and CDR2 SVGAGI. The CDR3 runs 12 residues. Trimming cost V 3 bases and J 6 bases, with 9 bases left between them. The CDR3 is CASSYSPTEQYF. CDR3 sequence (DNA): TGTGCCAGCAGTTATTCCCCGACCGAGCAGTACTTC.

J is TRBJ1-2 and V is TRBV11-2, with a possible D match to TRBD1 (6 bases). Germline-derived CDR1 and CDR2 are SGHAT and FQNNGV. The CDR3 sequence is 13 residues long. V shed 1 base and J shed 4 bases, with 7 bases lying between them. DNA for the CDR3: TGTGCCAGCAGCTTAGGACAGGCCTATGGCTACACCTTC. Translated: CASSLGQAYGYTF.